This T cell receptor (beta chain) is drawn from a study of blood T cells in healthy people across ages (dated by TCRdb to about 2015). With regard to the full study: In model experiments, template switching captured about one uniquely barcoded TCR beta cDNA molecule for every two T cells. The study analyzed two additional independent replicas of 1 million unique cDNA reads from the same blood draw for two donors, one aged 18 to 29 and one aged 80 or older. The study measured age-related changes in TCR beta repertoire diversity using deep sequencing normalized with unique cDNA molecular identifiers. The donors were divided into four age groups: young (average around 16 years), middle-aged (approximately 41), aged (roughly 66) and long-lived (more than 75).

The method was 5' RACE. Instrument on record: Illumina HiSeq 2500. A second roughly 7 to 11 cycle PCR used a sample-barcoded 5' primer and a J-beta primer mix. A unique molecular identifier was introduced onto each TCR beta cDNA molecule by a template-switch 5' adaptor carrying 12 random nucleotides. At least 2.5 million CDR3-containing paired-end reads were obtained from each sample. First-strand cDNA synthesis was performed from all RNA using the Mint cDNA synthesis kit, with priming by a TRBC-specific oligonucleotide. After uracil-DNA glycosylase treatment, a first 18-cycle PCR used universal primers M1SS and BC2_uni_R on all cDNA. The published analysis was carried out like this. For normalization, 1 million high-quality reads were randomly selected from each sample, with every read carrying a distinct molecular identifier. Instead of being binned into consensus sequences, reads that shared molecular identifiers were thrown out. MiTCR, with a Q25 quality threshold and the strictest error-elimination algorithm, was used for CDR3 identification, clonotype clustering and error correction. A nonparametric unseen species model with Euler transformation was used to estimate lower-bound total TCR beta diversity. TCRdb reanalyzed the raw reads on its own, using fastp at Q25 for trimming and MiXCR for clone calling, and kept in-frame beta chains. Each CDR3 protein appears once, grouped with its most common genes and DNA. The authors' filters were not applied to this entry. Within this sample are 1 million or so distinct CDR3 sequences, with approximately 25% of them counted one time only. The ten largest clones add up to around 0.75% of the sample.

This clonotype was picked up a small number of times. Its recognized antigen is unknown. Per-base qualities were not stored, and no clone one base away is much larger. Systemically healthy Caucasian individuals from Russia, approximately 39 in total and aged roughly 6 to 95 years, were included as donors. Approximately 10 milliliters of peripheral blood were collected from each donor into EDTA-treated Vacutainer tubes. PBMCs were isolated by Ficoll-Paque density-gradient centrifugation, with at least 6 million obtained per sample. Trizol reagent was used to extract total RNA from PBMCs, with at least 6 micrograms per sample. Naive CD45RAhigh/CD27high T cell percentages were measured by flow cytometry on a PBMC aliquot from every donor. From cysteine to phenylalanine, the CDR3 is 14 amino acids long. The sequence is cut down to CDR3 DNA, 42 bases in frame from base 1. Sequences MRHNA (CDR1) and SNTAGT (CDR2) are obtained from the germline V gene. V loses 3 bases, J loses 6 bases, and the germline ends lie 15 bases apart.

Broader findings and caveats from the paper: Total diversity estimates from one million sequenced T cells were considered lower bounds and underestimates. Since profiling was done on bulk unsorted PBMCs, naive and antigen-experienced compartments could not be conclusively compared. As age increased, observed TCR beta diversity per million T cells dropped in a roughly linear way, and a significant reduction was already evident by age 40. Because donor CMV infection status was unknown, age-related changes in expanded clonotypes were potentially confounded. Compared with the aged group, the long-lived group had more naive CD4+ T cells, fewer expanded clones and increased TCR diversity, suggesting age selection. There was a strong correlation between observed TCR beta diversity and the percentage of naive T cells measured by flow cytometry.

Another study also made use of these data, one on T cells of mothers and their children. The second study, in turn, reports: Nine systemically healthy Caucasian individuals, comprising three mothers and their six children, were included as donors. cDNA synthesis used all of the extracted RNA, with about 1.5 ug of RNA in each 15 ul reaction. In the second PCR, sample barcodes and 2-4 random nucleotides were introduced via the M1S primer. Over 10 million TCR beta CDR3 reads came from each mother, compared with approximately 3 million reads from each child. Thymic selection similarly shapes TCR recombination output in related and unrelated pairs, with minor effect from inherited differences. Normalized repertoire overlap was always found to be slightly, but never significantly, higher in related mother-child pairs than in unrelated mother-child pairs. No persistent microchimeric T cell clones were detected, at a sensitivity of roughly 100 clones per million clonotypes. To look for features that set related mother-child pairs apart from unrelated individuals, the researchers ran deep NGS to compare the TCR beta repertoires of mothers and children. On average, the children were approximately 11 +/- 4 years old, while the mothers were about 40 +/- 4 years old. Libraries were sequenced on Illumina HiSeq 2000 with 100+100 nt paired-end reads after adapter ligation with NEBNext reagents. To avoid cross-contamination, the mother libraries and the child libraries were prepared a month apart and sequenced in separate runs. For each donor, between roughly 450,000 and 2,200,000 distinct TCR beta clonotypes were identified. Naive TCR beta clonotypes were estimated from low-frequency clonotypes matched to each donor's FACS-determined naive share, without sorting.

The material sequenced was blood. This TCR was sampled from a girl aged 2 to 9 in good health. The rearrangement joined TRBV6-4 to TRBJ2-7, with TRBD2 as a weak D call on 5 bases. The nucleotide sequence is given as TGTGCCAGCAGTGAGGTCCCAGAGGGAAGCGAGCAGTACTTC. Translated, it gives CASSEVPEGSEQYF.